The 12 T cell receptor beta chains presented below share a single source sample, sequenced in a study of blood T cell repertoires in COVID-19. Profiled with immunoSEQ multiplex PCR; TCRdb holds only in-frame clones, not every one. Among around 200,000 clones listed, approximately 87% were seen once. Sequencing input: peripheral blood. All receptors derive from a woman aged 50 to 60 with acute or convalescent COVID-19.

The chain has TRBV27 and TRBJ1-5, with TRBD1 matching over 7 bases. Trimming took 6 bases from V and 1 from J; bases not matched to a gene: 3. CDR1 MNHEY and CDR2 SMNVEV come from the germline V gene (reference sequence). This CDR3 has 14 amino acids. CDR3 DNA: TGTGCCAGCAGAAGGGGACAGAGCAATCAGCCCCAGCATTTT. Translated: CASRRGQSNQPQHF.

The chain uses TRBV10-1 and TRBJ1-1; tentative D call: TRBD1 (6 bases). Germline loops: CDR1 WNHNN, CDR2 SYGVQD (reference sequence). The CDR3 loop spans 15 amino acids. Between the trimmed V and J ends, which lost 6 bases and 3 bases, there was a span of 17 bases. The CDR3 coding sequence is TGCGCCAGCAGAGAGGGACATCCCAGGGACACTGAAGCTTTCTTT. Residues: CASREGHPRDTEAFF.

Only one count was recorded for this clone. V and J are TRBV5-5 and TRBJ1-5, with TRBD1 matching over 8 bases. V lost 0 bases to trimming and J lost 6 bases; unmatched junction nucleotides: 2. CDR1 is SGHKS, CDR2 YYEKEE, per germline (reference sequence). This CDR3 spans 14 amino acids. CDR3 DNA sequence: TGTGCCAGCAGCTTGGGACAGGGGCTTCAGCCCCAGCATTTT. As protein: CASSLGQGLQPQHF. Based on the CDR3 plus reference TRBV5-5 and TRBJ1-5, the full variable domain is DAGVTQSPTHLIKTRGQQVTLRCSPISGHKSVSWYQQVLGQGPQFIFQYYEKEERGRGNFPDRFSARQFPNYSSELNVNALLLGDSALYLCASSLGQGLQPQHFGDGTRLSIL.

The CDR3 reads CASSNRDRGSQYF. For the CDR3, the DNA is TGTGCCAGCAGCAACCGGGACAGGGGATCCCAGTACTTC. The chain employs TRBV7-7 and TRBJ2-5, with 10 bases aligning to TRBD1. In germline, CDR1 is SSHAT, CDR2 FNYEAQ (reference sequence). The CDR3 has 13 amino acids. The V gene end was trimmed by 5 bases and the J gene end by 9 bases; junction bases not matched to a gene: 6.

The rearrangement uses TRBV10-1 and TRBJ1-2; no clear D. The CDR3 is 13 residues long. The V end lost 4 bases, the J end lost 0 bases, and 6 bases lay between the germline ends. CDR1 WNHNN and CDR2 SYGVQD come from the germline V gene (reference sequence). The chain's CDR3 is CASSVPANYGYTF. For the CDR3, the DNA is TGCGCCAGCAGTGTCCCCGCTAACTATGGCTACACCTTC.

The gene calls are TRBV18 and TRBJ1-1; TRBD1 agrees at 8 bases. Germline CDR1 KGHSH, CDR2 LQKENI. The CDR3 consists of 15 residues. V gave up 3 bases and J gave up 2 bases; unmatched junction bases: 5. The CDR3 region has the DNA TGTGCCAGCTCACCCACCGACAGGGGAAACACTGAAGCTTTCTTT. This gives the protein CASSPTDRGNTEAFF.

The chain couples TRBV19 to TRBJ1-2; 8 bases align to TRBD1. The CDR3 covers 13 residues. Per germline, CDR1 LNHDA and CDR2 SQIVND (reference sequence). J gave up 8 bases and V 4 bases, and 6 bases lay outside the gene matches. The CDR3 nucleotides are TGTGCCAGTAGTACCCGGACAGGGTACGGCTACACCTTC. Protein product: CASSTRTGYGYTF. Full variable domain (outside the CDR3, taken from reference TRBV19 and TRBJ1-2): DGGITQSPKYLFRKEGQNVTLSCEQNLNHDAMYWYRQDPGQGLRLIYYSQIVNDFQKGDIAEGYSVSREKKESFPLTVTSAQKNPTAFYLCASSTRTGYGYTFGSGTRLTVV.

The chain uses TRBV30 and TRBJ2-3; D unresolved. V dropped 0 bases and J dropped 1 base, with 5 bases sitting between them. There are 13 residues in the CDR3. Germline loops: CDR1 GTSNPN, CDR2 SVGIG (reference sequence). The CDR3 region has the DNA TGTGCCTGGAGTGTACCAGGCACAGATACGCAGTATTTT. It is translated as CAWSVPGTDTQYF.

The rearrangement joins TRBV28 to TRBJ1-3, with TRBD1 matching 8 bases. Germline V gene data show CDR1 as MDHEN and CDR2 as SYDVKM. The CDR3 covers 14 residues. With 5 bases clipped from V and 3 bases from J, the junction kept 3 bases outside the gene matches. The CDR3 protein is CASSMTGDGNTIYF. In DNA, the CDR3 is TGTGCCAGCAGTATGACAGGGGATGGAAACACCATATATTTT.

This rearrangement joins TRBV10-3 to TRBJ1-5; D is undetermined. The length of the CDR3 is 16 residues. Trimming cost V 3 bases and J 1 base, with 13 bases left between them. CDR1 and CDR2 from the germline V gene are ENHRY and SYGVKD. CDR3 coding DNA: TGTGCCATCAGTGATTTCCCGGTAACGAGCAATCAGCCCCAGCATTTT. As protein: CAISDFPVTSNQPQHF.

Here the CDR3 DNA reads TGTGCCAGTAGTATAGATTATCAGGGCCCCTCTGGAAACACCATATATTTT. Protein sequence: CASSIDYQGPSGNTIYF. The V gene is TRBV19, the J gene TRBJ1-3, with a weak D call TRBD1 (5 bases). V lost 0 bases to trimming and J lost 0 bases, with 12 bases between them. Per the germline V gene, CDR1 is LNHDA and CDR2 is SQIVND (reference sequence). This CDR3 is built from 17 residues.

The CDR3 DNA reads TGTGCCAGCAGCGCGTCCCGACAGGGCCGGGATGAAAAACTGTTTTTT. It translates to CASSASRQGRDEKLFF. The chain uses TRBV11-2 and TRBJ1-4, with 7 bases identical to TRBD1. Germline CDR1 is SGHAT and CDR2 is FQNNGV. The CDR3 is 16 amino acids. V lost 5 bases and J lost 6; bases outside the gene matches: 12.